This TCR beta chain was sequenced during a study of cytomegalovirus exposure and HLA in healthy donors. A multiplex PCR was run with 60 Vbeta primers and 13 Jbeta primers. In the source study's methods: Later, an analysis found 75 million to 90 million unique TCR beta chains, and roughly 10 million of these were shared. Profiled with immunoSEQ multiplex PCR; TCRdb holds only in-frame clones, not every one. From that table come the V and J calls and clone size; the DNA was used to work out D and trimming. The table has around 94,000 clones, roughly 84% seen once. V dropped 2 bases and J dropped 0 bases, with 15 bases sitting between them. Germline values: CDR1 SGHRS, CDR2 YFSETQ. This CDR3 contains 17 residues.

The sequence derives from a man aged 18 to 29 in good health and CMV-seronegative. V gene TRBV5-1 combines with J gene TRBJ1-5; D is possibly TRBD1 (5 bases). The source material was PBMCs. In DNA form, the CDR3 reads TGCGCCAGCAGCTTTGGGCCGGGGGGGAATAGCAATCAGCCCCAGCATTTT. It codes for CASSFGPGGNSNQPQHF.